The source of this TCR beta chain is a study of shared clonotypes between healthy human individuals. Assay used: immunoSEQ multiplex PCR; TCRdb lists only in-frame clones, some missing. This sample carries 2 million to 2.5 million clones, approximately 93% of them seen once, and the ten largest clones take about 0.41%. Broader study findings: Researchers found naive subsets generally carried larger estimated richness than memory subsets.

J was trimmed by 4 bases and V by 4 bases; bases with no gene match: 9. This CDR3 is 16 amino acids long. CDR1 is SGHRS and CDR2 is YFSETQ in the germline V gene. In its sample, this clone was seen once. Its target is unknown. The clonotype comes from a man aged 18 to 35 in good health. Some clones in this sample may be carry-over from other donors' samples. V and J are TRBV5-1 and TRBJ2-5; TRBD2 matches at 11 bases. Sequencing was performed on naive CD4+ T cells from PBMCs. Subset denoted: CD45RA+ positively selected. The CDR3 nucleotides read TGCGCCAGCAGCCAATCACTAGCGGGAGCGGGAGAGACCCAGTACTTC. Translated: CASSQSLAGAGETQYF.